The 9 T cell receptor beta chains presented below share a single source sample, sequenced in a study of OX40 agonist ivuxolimab in advanced cancers. To prepare the library, the immunoSEQ multiplex PCR assay was applied. Held by TCRdb, this immuneACCESS table contains in-frame sequences only and omits some clones. Under half of the omission traces to an unresolved V gene where checked; the cause of the rest is unknown. The sample yields about 73,000 clones; 80% to 90% were counted once. Approximately 0.51% of the sample comes from the top ten. Sequencing used CD4+ or CD8+ T cells sorted from blood, obtained in a trial of the OX40 agonist ivuxolimab. The source of these receptors is an adult with an advanced solid tumor such as melanoma, head and neck, liver or kidney cancer.

This clone was seen a few times. This chain uses TRBV25-1 with TRBJ2-1; the match to TRBD1 covers 9 bases. The CDR3 is 15 residues long. V lost 6 bases and J lost 8; bases outside the gene matches: 11. Germline V gives CDR1 MGHDK, CDR2 SYGVNS. CDR3 protein: CASSPGTGIIDEQFF. DNA for the CDR3: TGTGCCAGCAGCCCCGGGACAGGGATAATCGATGAGCAGTTCTTC.

The chain is built from TRBV2 and TRBJ2-3, with D tentatively TRBD1 or TRBD2 (5 bases each). CDR1 is SNHLY and CDR2 is FYNNEI in the germline V gene. Trimming pared 7 bases from V and 3 bases from J, leaving 11 bases between. The CDR3 has 13 residues. The CDR3 DNA reads TGTGCCAGCATGCAGGGAGTAACAGATACGCAGTATTTT. Amino acids: CASMQGVTDTQYF.

V usage is TRBV7-3 and J usage is TRBJ2-2; D not resolved. The CDR3 totals 12 residues. Germline V gene lookup returns CDR1 SGHTA and CDR2 FQGTGA. V lost 3 bases, J lost 4 bases, and 3 bases lay in between. CDR3 sequence reads: CASSLSTGELFF. The CDR3 coding sequence is TGTGCCAGCAGCTTGAGCACCGGGGAGCTGTTTTTT.

The table lists this clone with a few counts. This sequence joins TRBV6-1 and TRBJ1-3; 8 bases align to TRBD1. Per germline, CDR1 MNHNS and CDR2 SASEGT. With V trimmed by 6 bases and J by 3 bases, 4 bases remained unmatched. CDR3 size: 14 residues. CDR3 residues: CASSQGAGGNTIYF. As DNA, the CDR3 is TGTGCCAGCAGCCAGGGGGCCGGTGGAAACACCATATATTTT.

The chain links TRBV4-2 to TRBJ1-1, with D perhaps TRBD1 (5 bases). Germline V gene sequence: CDR1 LGHNA, CDR2 YNFKEQ. The CDR3 loop spans 13 amino acids. V lost 6 bases and J 1 base, leaving 9 bases between the germline ends. The CDR3 loop is CASSLTGNTEAFF. The CDR3 DNA is TGTGCCAGCAGTCTCACAGGGAACACTGAAGCTTTCTTT.

This sequence joins TRBV5-1 and TRBJ2-3, with D possibly called TRBD1 or TRBD2 (5 bases each). The CDR3 is 16 residues long. CDR1 is SGHRS and CDR2 is YFSETQ in the germline V gene. The V end was cut by 0 bases, the J end by 5 bases, with 16 bases between. The CDR3 sequence: CASSLVGTGIRDTQYF. CDR3 DNA sequence: TGCGCCAGCAGCTTGGTCGGGACGGGTATTAGAGATACGCAGTATTTT.

The genes are TRBV5-1 and TRBJ2-5, with 8 bases identical to TRBD1. From germline, CDR1 is SGHRS and CDR2 YFSETQ. This CDR3 has 16 amino acids. V dropped 0 bases and J dropped 1; count of bases not matched to a gene: 5. The CDR3 coding sequence is TGCGCCAGCAGCTTGGCCATCGGACAGGGCCAAGAGACCCAGTACTTC. Protein: CASSLAIGQGQETQYF.

The chain joins TRBV15 to TRBJ2-7, with 10 bases fitting TRBD2. CDR1 and CDR2 (germline): LNHNV, YYDKDF (reference sequence). V dropped 5 bases and J dropped 2; count of bases not matched to a gene: 9. The CDR3 has 16 residues. The CDR3 DNA follows: TGTGCCACCAGCCCCCGGCTAGCGGGAGCTCCCTACGAGCAGTACTTC. It is translated as CATSPRLAGAPYEQYF. The full variable domain, rest sourced from reference TRBV15 and TRBJ2-7, is DAMVIQNPRYQVTQFGKPVTLSCSQTLNHNVMYWYQQKSSQAPKLLFHYYDKDFNNEADTPDNFQSRRPNTSFCFLDIRSPGLGDTAMYLCATSPRLAGAPYEQYFGPGTRLTVT.

This clone was counted once. In nucleotides, the CDR3 is TGTGCCAGCTCTTCCGACGGGGGGAACACTGAAGCTTTCTTT. This translates into CASSSDGGNTEAFF. This sequence joins TRBV18 and TRBJ1-1, with TRBD1 as a possible D gene (5 bases). This CDR3 contains 14 residues. V was cut by 6 bases and J by 1 base, with 12 bases left in between. The germline V gene has CDR1 KGHSH and CDR2 LQKENI.